These 24 T cell receptor beta chains came from one sample sequenced in a study of regulatory T cells in long-lasting Graves disease. Library construction for TCR beta used iRepertoire HTBI primers and Arm-PCR of CDR3 regions. TCRdb ran MiXCR on the multiplex PCR reads and lists one entry per CDR3 protein. The sample has roughly 450,000 distinct CDR3 sequences, roughly 20% seen once; the top ten hold 7.8%. Documented time point: persistent/refractory GD, antithyroid drugs over 5 years with positive TRAb. Construction of the TCR library relied on RNA isolated from PBMCs. The material was peripheral blood mononuclear cells (PBMCs), obtained when the disease was refractory, from a patient treated with antithyroid drugs. Every receptor here comes from a female donor with Graves disease.

The chain joins TRBV24-1 to TRBJ2-3; no definite D call. V was shortened by 5 bases and J by 7 bases, with 12 bases between the two germline ends. The CDR3 runs 13 residues. Per the germline V gene, CDR1 is KGHDR and CDR2 is SFDVKD. The CDR3 sequence: CATSVNSRNTQYF. DNA for the CDR3: TGTGCCACCAGTGTCAACTCCCGGAATACGCAGTATTTT.

The chain employs TRBV6-1 and TRBJ1-2, with unresolved D. The germline V gene encodes CDR1 MNHNS and CDR2 SASEGT. The CDR3 is made up of 14 amino acids. The V gene lost 6 bases and the J gene lost 4 bases, with 15 bases spanning the gap. The CDR3 reads CASSPAGPVYGYTF. CDR3 nucleotide sequence: TGTGCCAGCAGCCCAGCCGGCCCCGTCTATGGCTACACCTTC.

The gene calls are TRBV30 and TRBJ1-1, with TRBD1 as a possible D gene (5 bases). This CDR3 has 15 amino acids. Trimming cost V 1 base and J 11 bases, with 23 bases left between them. From germline, CDR1 is GTSNPN and CDR2 SVGIG (reference sequence). The CDR3 DNA sequence: TGTGCCTGGAGTGACAGTAGTCGTGGGGGTGCGAGGGCTTTCTTT. This sequence encodes CAWSDSSRGGARAFF.

This clonotype was observed at least ten times. J is TRBJ1-2 and V is TRBV2; TRBD1 is a possible D gene (6 bases). Trimming took off 6 bases at V and 8 bases at J, with 13 bases between the two ends. The germline gives CDR1 SNHLY, CDR2 FYNNEI. This CDR3 region has 12 residues. For the CDR3, the DNA is TGTGCCAGCAGCGCGGACAGTACAGGCTACACCTTC. As protein: CASSADSTGYTF.

This clonotype has at least ten counts. The chain has TRBV18 and TRBJ2-7; 7 bases are shared with TRBD1. Germline V lookup: CDR1 KGHSH, CDR2 LQKENI. The V segment lost 2 bases and the J segment 4 bases; nucleotides outside the gene matches: 2. CDR3 length: 13 amino acids. In nucleotides, the CDR3 is TGTGCCAGCTCACCAAACAGGGGTTACGAGCAGTACTTC. Its protein is CASSPNRGYEQYF. The full variable domain, rest sourced from reference TRBV18 and TRBJ2-7, is NAGVMQNPRHLVRRRGQEARLRCSPMKGHSHVYWYRQLPEEGLKFMVYLQKENIIDESGMPKERFSAEFPKEGPSILRIQQVVRGDSAAYFCASSPNRGYEQYFGPGTRLTVT.

This clonotype was recorded at least ten times. This chain joins TRBV28 and TRBJ1-2; 12 bases are shared with TRBD1. Per germline, CDR1 MDHEN and CDR2 SYDVKM. The V segment lost 5 bases and the J segment 7 bases; nucleotides outside the gene matches: 8. The CDR3 loop spans 15 amino acids. CDR3 DNA: TGTGCCAGCAGTCGGATGGGACAGGGGGCGATTGGCTACACCTTC. Protein sequence: CASSRMGQGAIGYTF.

This clonotype was found many times. This rearrangement joins TRBV14 to TRBJ2-7; 8 bases align to TRBD2. The CDR3 is 15 residues long. Germline V gene sequence: CDR1 SGHDN, CDR2 FVKESK. V lost 4 bases, J lost 4 bases, and 9 bases stayed unmatched. CDR3 amino acids: CASSLRRLAIYEQYF. The DNA of the CDR3 is TGTGCCAGCAGCCTCCGTAGACTAGCGATTTACGAGCAGTACTTC. Drawing the rest from reference TRBV14 and TRBJ2-7, the complete variable domain is EAGVTQFPSHSVIEKGQTVTLRCDPISGHDNLYWYRRVMGKEIKFLLHFVKESKQDESGMPNNRFLAERTGGTYSTLKVQPAELEDSGVYFCASSLRRLAIYEQYFGPGTRLTVT.

DNA of the CDR3: TGTGCCAGCAGCCCAACTTACTTTGGGACAAGGGGATATGGCTACACCTTC. This encodes CASSPTYFGTRGYGYTF. The rearrangement uses TRBV7-8 and TRBJ1-2; D might be TRBD1 (6 bases). V lost 5 bases, J lost 5 bases, and 24 bases lay in between. Germline-derived CDR1 and CDR2 are SGHVS and FQNEAQ. CDR3 length: 17 amino acids.

This clonotype was detected only a few times. It may be a read error: a sequence one base away is much more abundant. V usage is TRBV20-1 and J usage is TRBJ1-2; D remains unclear. Per germline, CDR1 DFQATT and CDR2 SNEGSKA (reference sequence). The CDR3 totals 12 residues. The V gene lost 6 bases and the J gene lost 10 bases, with 18 bases spanning the gap. The CDR3 sequence: CSAIHSGRDYTF. The CDR3 region has the DNA TGCAGTGCGATCCACAGCGGCCGGGACTACACCTTC.

Many counts were recorded for this clonotype. Germline and junction disagree at one end, which may indicate a read error. The genes are TRBV5-1 and TRBJ2-2; D call uncertain. Looked up from germline, CDR1 is SGHRS and CDR2 is YFSETQ. The CDR3 totals 14 residues. DNA for the CDR3: TGTGCCAGCAGCTTGCACACGGACACCGGGGAGCTGTTTTTT. This sequence encodes CASSLHTDTGELFF.

There are many counts of this clonotype. This chain links TRBV6-9 with TRBJ2-7, with a tentative D call TRBD1 (5 bases). The CDR3 is 17 amino acids. V dropped 3 bases and J dropped 2 bases, with 20 bases sitting between them. Germline V CDR1 and CDR2: MNHGY, SVAAGI. The CDR3 protein is CASSYSNVAGITYEQYF. CDR3 in DNA: TGTGCCAGCAGTTACTCGAATGTCGCAGGGATAACCTACGAGCAGTACTTC.

This clonotype occurred many times. The chain links TRBV10-2 to TRBJ2-5, with TRBD1 as a possible D gene (5 bases). The CDR3 contains 13 residues. Trimming took off 7 bases at V and 4 bases at J, with 13 bases between the two ends. CDR1 WSHSY and CDR2 SAAADI come from the germline V gene. The CDR3 sequence: CASTAGMAETQYF. As DNA, the CDR3 is TGCGCCAGCACCGCAGGGATGGCAGAGACCCAGTACTTC.

The rearrangement joins TRBV19 to TRBJ1-5; 8 bases align to TRBD1. CDR1 is LNHDA and CDR2 is SQIVND in the germline V gene (reference sequence). With 7 bases clipped from V and 3 bases from J, the junction kept 5 bases outside the gene matches. There are 14 residues in the CDR3. This CDR3 reads CASTRQGPNQPQHF. The CDR3 region has the DNA TGTGCCAGTACTCGACAGGGGCCCAATCAGCCCCAGCATTTT.

As to this clonotype: Relative to the germline gene, one junction end is altered; a read error may explain this. The J gene is TRBJ1-1, the V gene TRBV18; no clear D gene. The CDR3 has 13 residues. Germline V gives CDR1 KGHSH, CDR2 LQKENI. The CDR3 DNA is TGTGCCAACTCATCTGCGGAGGGCACTGAAGCTTTCTTT. This translates into CANSSAEGTEAFF.

This clonotype was seen at least ten times. The chain uses TRBV2 and TRBJ1-2; D not resolved. The CDR3 runs to 15 residues. Germline V gives CDR1 SNHLY, CDR2 FYNNEI. The V and J ends lost 0 bases and 7 bases respectively, with 15 bases between them. CDR3 sequence (DNA): TGTGCCAGCAGTGAAGCACGATCTCTTTCTGTTGGCTACACCTTC. Encoded protein: CASSEARSLSVGYTF.

With regard to this clonotype: At one end, the junction sequence differs from germline, possibly due to a read error. The chain carries TRBV27 and TRBJ2-7; D remains unclear. The germline V gene has CDR1 MNHEY and CDR2 SMNVEV (reference sequence). This CDR3 region has 13 residues. Here the CDR3 reads CASSISIFYAQYF. The CDR3 DNA reads as TGTGCCAGCAGTATCTCGATATTTTACGCGCAGTACTTC.

This clonotype was observed at least ten times. The genes are TRBV6-2 or TRBV6-3 and TRBJ2-7, with TRBD2 matching 13 bases. This CDR3 spans 14 amino acids. Germline CDR1 is MNHEY and CDR2 is SVGEGT. V lost 6 bases, J lost 1 base, and 0 bases stayed unmatched. The CDR3 loop reads CASRGLAGSYEQYF. DNA of the CDR3: TGTGCCAGCAGGGGACTAGCGGGGTCCTACGAGCAGTACTTC.

This clonotype was seen at least ten times. The V gene is TRBV12-5, the J gene TRBJ1-1, with D uncertain. The CDR3 covers 16 residues. V was shortened by 6 bases and J by 1 base, with 18 bases between the two germline ends. Germline lookup yields CDR1 LGHNT and CDR2 FRNRAP. The CDR3 DNA sequence: TGTGCTAGTGGAATTTTCCGTAGTTACGGGAACACTGAAGCTTTCTTT. It yields the protein CASGIFRSYGNTEAFF.

This clonotype was observed a handful of times. V gene TRBV20-1 combines with J gene TRBJ2-5, with TRBD2 matching over 15 bases. Germline CDR1 reads DFQATT; CDR2 reads SNEGSKA (reference sequence). Trimming removed 5 bases from V and 0 bases from J; junction bases left unmatched: 13. CDR3 length: 19 amino acids. The CDR3 is CSARSTGLAGGTYQETQYF. CDR3 DNA: TGCAGTGCTCGAAGTACTGGACTAGCGGGAGGGACGTACCAAGAGACCCAGTACTTC.

This clonotype came up a few times. The V gene is TRBV24-1, the J gene TRBJ2-5; D perhaps matches TRBD2 (5 bases). Trimming shortened V by 2 bases and J by 0 bases, and 12 bases separated the two germline ends. CDR1 and CDR2 (germline): KGHDR, SFDVKD. This CDR3 is built from 16 residues. The CDR3 nucleotides read TGTGCCACCAGTGATTGGAGGACGCAGAACCAAGAGACCCAGTACTTC. Its protein product is CATSDWRTQNQETQYF.

Many counts were recorded for this clonotype. The chain joins TRBV11-2 to TRBJ2-7; D ambiguous. Trimming removed 0 bases at V and 3 bases at J, with 9 bases between. Germline V gene sequence: CDR1 SGHAT, CDR2 FQNNGV. This CDR3 has 14 residues. CDR3 loop: CASSLDPAHYEQYF. The CDR3 nucleotides are TGTGCCAGCAGCTTAGACCCAGCGCACTACGAGCAGTACTTC.

In this sample, this clonotype turned up a few times. A single base separates this from a much larger clone, so it may be a read error. The chain recombines TRBV20-1 with TRBJ2-7; D remains unclear. This CDR3 spans 16 amino acids. Germline V gives CDR1 DFQATT, CDR2 SNEGSKA (reference sequence). The V end lost 0 bases, the J end lost 6 bases, and 21 bases lay between the germline ends. CDR3 sequence: CSARDSKLGQTFEQYF. For the CDR3, the DNA is TGCAGTGCTAGAGATAGCAAGCTGGGCCAAACCTTCGAGCAGTACTTC.

The chain carries TRBV27 and TRBJ2-5, with D possibly being TRBD2 (5 bases). CDR1 and CDR2 from the germline V gene are MNHEY and SMNVEV (reference sequence). The V end was cut by 4 bases, the J end by 5 bases, with 11 bases between. This CDR3 spans 13 amino acids. Written as DNA, the CDR3 is TGTGCCAGCAGTTCGGCTCGGAGGGAGACCCAGTACTTC. Translated: CASSSARRETQYF.

As concerns this clonotype: A much larger clone sits a single nucleotide away, making a read error possible. The V and J genes are TRBV6-1 and TRBJ2-7; 12 nucleotides agree with TRBD2. The CDR3 runs to 17 residues. After removal of 1 base from V and 3 bases from J, the junction contained 7 bases not matched to a gene. CDR1 and CDR2 (germline): MNHNS, SASEGT. CDR3 protein: CASSEVGGLAGYYEQYF. CDR3 bases: TGTGCCAGCAGTGAAGTAGGAGGACTAGCGGGGTACTACGAGCAGTACTTC.